The 14 T cell receptor beta chains given below trace back to one sample, sequenced in a study of blood T cells in healthy people across ages. Sample-barcoded 5' priming and a J-beta primer mix drove a second PCR of roughly 7 to 11 cycles. TCRdb reanalysed the 5' RACE reads using MiXCR and keeps one entry per CDR3 protein. Of some 640,000 distinct CDR3 sequences in the sample, roughly 30% were seen once. The sequenced sample was blood. The receptors come from a woman older than 75 in good health.

This clonotype was detected only a few times. V usage is TRBV7-2 and J usage is TRBJ1-4; TRBD1 matches 7 bases. Unmatched junction bases numbered 8, after V lost 5 bases and J lost 8 bases. Germline CDR1 is SGHTA and CDR2 is FQGNSA. The CDR3 length is 14 residues. CDR3 region: CASSRDSSMEKLFF. In nucleotides, the CDR3 is TGTGCCAGCAGCAGGGACAGCTCCATGGAAAAACTGTTTTTT.

This clonotype was observed once. V and J are TRBV12-3 or TRBV12-4 and TRBJ2-1, with 8 bases lining up with TRBD2. With 3 bases clipped from V and 0 bases from J, the junction kept 4 bases outside the gene matches. The CDR3 covers 16 residues. The CDR3 here is CASSLISGSSYNEQFF. The CDR3 bases are TGTGCCAGCAGTTTGATCAGCGGGAGCTCCTACAATGAGCAGTTCTTC.

The table lists this clonotype with many counts. V is TRBV7-9 and J is TRBJ2-5, with a tentative D call TRBD2 (6 bases). Trimming shortened V by 5 bases and J by 5 bases, and 12 bases separated the two germline ends. Germline V CDR1 and CDR2: SEHNR, FQNEAQ (reference sequence). The CDR3 contains 13 residues. The CDR3 spells CASSVSGWETQYF. The CDR3, as DNA: TGTGCCAGCAGCGTTAGCGGATGGGAGACCCAGTACTTC. Full variable domain (outside the CDR3, taken from reference TRBV7-9 and TRBJ2-5): DTGVSQNPRHKITKRGQNVTFRCDPISEHNRLYWYRQTLGQGPEFLTYFQNEAQLEKSRLLSDRFSAERPKGSFSTLEIQRTEQGDSAMYLCASSVSGWETQYFGPGTRLLVL.

The rearrangement links TRBV6-4 to TRBJ2-3; tentative D call: TRBD2 (7 bases). V lost 4 bases to trimming and J lost 0 bases, with 11 bases between them. Germline V lookup: CDR1 MRHNA, CDR2 SNTAGT. This CDR3 comprises 15 residues. The CDR3 nucleotides are TGTGCCAGCAGTGTCGGGGGGCCGAGCACAGATACGCAGTATTTT. It is translated as CASSVGGPSTDTQYF.

This clonotype appeared many times. DNA of the CDR3: TGTGCCAGCAGTGTTTCTAGCGGGGGGGCCCCCAGAGTCCAAGAGACCCAGTACTTC. It codes for CASSVSSGGAPRVQETQYF. The V gene is TRBV25-1, the J gene TRBJ2-5; TRBD2 agrees at 12 bases. The CDR3 length is 19 residues. The trim removed 4 bases at V and 1 base at J, leaving 13 bases unmatched. Germline lookup yields CDR1 MGHDK and CDR2 SYGVNS. Using reference TRBV25-1 and TRBJ2-5 for the parts outside the CDR3, the full variable domain is EADIYQTPRYLVIGTGKKITLECSQTMGHDKMYWYQQDPGMELHLIHYSYGVNSTEKGDLSSESTVSRIRTEHFPLTLESARPSHTSQYLCASSVSSGGAPRVQETQYFGPGTRLLVL.

This chain uses TRBV10-3 with TRBJ2-7; D unclear. This CDR3 has 12 residues. Trimming left V 3 bases short and J 4 bases short, with 7 bases between. The germline V gene encodes CDR1 ENHRY and CDR2 SYGVKD. The CDR3 sequence: CAISDVEYEQYF. The CDR3 coding sequence is TGTGCCATCAGTGATGTGGAATACGAGCAGTACTTC.

The chain uses TRBV29-1 and TRBJ1-4; possible D gene TRBD1, 5 bases. The CDR3 sequence is 13 residues long. The V end lost 5 bases, the J end lost 3 bases, and 10 bases lay between the germline ends. Germline values: CDR1 SQVTM, CDR2 ANQGSEA. CDR3 amino acids: CSVQGMANEKLFF. CDR3 coding DNA: TGCAGCGTTCAGGGTATGGCTAATGAAAAACTGTTTTTT.

DNA of the CDR3: TGTGCCAGCAGCCTCTCGGACAGGGTCTATGGCTACACCTTC. Protein product: CASSLSDRVYGYTF. V usage is TRBV7-2 and J usage is TRBJ1-2, with 8 bases matching TRBD1. The CDR3 loop spans 14 amino acids. V dropped 5 bases and J dropped 4; count of bases not matched to a gene: 6. Per germline, CDR1 SGHTA and CDR2 FQGNSA. The variable domain in full, with the rest retrieved from reference TRBV7-2 and TRBJ1-2, is GAGVSQSPSNKVTEKGKDVELRCDPISGHTALYWYRQSLGQGLEFLIYFQGNSAPDKSGLPSDRFSAERTGGSVSTLTIQRTQQEDSAVYLCASSLSDRVYGYTFGSGTRLTVV.

V is TRBV13 and J is TRBJ2-4; a weak D match, TRBD2 (6 bases). Germline-derived CDR1 and CDR2 are PRHDT and FYEKMQ (reference sequence). The germline V and J ends were trimmed by 2 bases and 8 bases, with 16 bases remaining between them. CDR3 length: 15 amino acids. The CDR3 sequence: CASSLTGEWRDIQYF. Here the CDR3 DNA reads TGTGCCAGCAGCTTAACGGGAGAATGGCGGGACATTCAGTACTTC.

This clonotype was picked up many times. The CDR3 sequence is CSARVIMTGREEQYF. CDR3 in DNA: TGCAGTGCTAGAGTGATAATGACAGGGCGAGAAGAGCAGTACTTC. V and J are TRBV20-1 and TRBJ2-4; 7 nucleotides match TRBD1. The length of the CDR3 is 15 residues. J lost 13 bases, V lost 1 base, and 16 bases had no gene match. Germline V gives CDR1 DFQATT, CDR2 SNEGSKA (reference sequence).

This clonotype showed up just a few times. The chain joins TRBV7-9 to TRBJ1-4; D is undetermined. This CDR3 region has 17 residues. The V gene lost 0 bases and the J gene lost 5 bases, with 16 bases spanning the gap. Germline V gene lookup returns CDR1 SEHNR and CDR2 FQNEAQ (reference sequence). CDR3: CASSLASRIGINEKLFF. The CDR3 DNA reads TGTGCCAGCAGCTTAGCGTCTCGGATAGGGATAAATGAAAAACTGTTTTTT.

The chain recombines TRBV20-1 with TRBJ1-5; D is unclear. The ends were cut back, 0 bases at V and 0 bases at J, with 9 bases in the middle. CDR3 length: 15 residues. Germline CDR1 reads DFQATT; CDR2 reads SNEGSKA (reference sequence). The CDR3 DNA follows: TGCAGTGCTAGAGATGGTCGGTATAGCAATCAGCCCCAGCATTTT. It translates to CSARDGRYSNQPQHF.

Ten or more counts support this clonotype. The V call is TRBV5-6, the J call TRBJ2-5; D call uncertain. V was shortened by 0 bases and J by 3 bases, with 12 bases between the two germline ends. Germline V gene data show CDR1 as SGHDT and CDR2 as YYEEEE. CDR3 length: 15 amino acids. The CDR3 reads CASSLVSVAEETQYF. In DNA, the CDR3 is TGTGCCAGCAGCTTGGTGTCAGTGGCGGAAGAGACCCAGTACTTC.

In its sample, this clonotype was seen many times. The chain couples TRBV6-6 to TRBJ1-2; weak D call: TRBD1 (5 bases). This CDR3 spans 12 amino acids. Germline lookup yields CDR1 MNHNY and CDR2 SVGAGI (reference sequence). Trimming removed 2 bases at V and 7 bases at J, with 8 bases between. The CDR3 spells CASSYERGGYTF. CDR3 DNA sequence: TGTGCCAGCAGTTACGAGAGGGGTGGCTACACCTTC.